This T cell receptor beta chain was recovered during a study of beta chain features in type 1 diabetes. Study findings and constraints: An over-representation of cells with high TCR expression could result from cDNA sequencing. TCRB CDR3s were moderately but significantly shorter in Type 1 diabetes patients in all four CD4+ subsets.

Expressed TCRB transcripts were sequenced because the isolated RNA had all been reverse transcribed beforehand. An average approximately 4 million reads came from naive, central memory and regulatory T cell samples. Sequencing used immunoSEQ multiplex PCR; TCRdb keeps in-frame clones, though not all of them. This repertoire shows about 340,000 clones, approximately 12% found once; its top ten account for roughly 0.015%. This clone was found a few times. Its antigen is still unknown. CDR3 length: 13 residues. Looked up from germline, CDR1 is MNHNS and CDR2 is SASEGT. The V segment lost 6 bases and the J segment 8 bases; nucleotides outside the gene matches: 7.

Input material: naive CD4+ T cells from blood. The clonotype was recovered from a woman aged 18-29 years with type 1 diabetes. V is TRBV6-1 and J is TRBJ1-2; 9 bases line up with TRBD1. The CDR3 DNA is TGTGCCAGCAGGCCCGGGACAGGGAACGGCTACACCTTC. Residues: CASRPGTGNGYTF.